Sequencing of this T cell receptor beta chain was carried out in a study of graft-versus-host responses after intestinal transplantation. Turning to the study itself: Uniformly, recipients were administered anti-thymocyte globulin induction with subsequent tacrolimus and steroids for three to four years.

CDR3 size: 16 residues. CDR1 is SNHLY, CDR2 FYNNEI, per germline. The V gene end was trimmed by 6 bases and the J gene end by 4 bases; junction bases not matched to a gene: 12. Method: immunoSEQ multiplex PCR; TCRdb's copy keeps in-frame clones and lacks some. The table lists 99,000 or so clones, over 75% of them singletons. As regards this clone: Its antigen is not identified.

The V and J genes are TRBV2 and TRBJ2-7; 10 nucleotides line up with TRBD1. Sequencing used unstimulated CD4+ T cells sorted from spleen or lymph node cells, obtained before intestinal transplant. The clonotype comes from a human donor who received an intestinal transplant. The CDR3 protein is CASRALSGQGSYEQYF. CDR3 coding DNA: TGTGCCAGCAGGGCGCTTTCGGGACAGGGGAGTTACGAGCAGTACTTC.